The present T cell receptor (beta chain) was sequenced within a study of beta chain features in type 1 diabetes. Study context: All samples together contributed 95 million to 110 million sorted cells for examination.

Details on this clone: Its antigen is not known.

General observations from the study: Patients' naive, central memory and regulatory TCRB repertoires appeared more alike than those of healthy donors.

Trimming removed 4 bases from V and 1 base from J, with 10 bases in between. Germline CDR1 is SQVTM and CDR2 is ANQGSEA. This CDR3 spans 13 amino acids. Every donor provided one heparinised blood draw, which averaged approximately 120 mL. The authors sorted CD4+ naive, central memory, regulatory and stem cell-like memory cells via CD45RO/CCR7/CD25/CD127/CD95/CD27. The sequenced template was cDNA made from the entire isolated RNA. The protocol was immunoSEQ multiplex PCR, while the TCRdb copy is restricted to in-frame clones and leaves out a portion. The sample contains around 200,000 clones, about 13% of which appear only once.

This receptor was identified in a young woman in good health. The sequencing sample was made of central memory CD4+ T cells from blood. This chain links TRBV29-1 with TRBJ2-5; no firm D call. The CDR3 sequence is CSVGASSQETQYF. The DNA of the CDR3 is TGCAGCGTTGGGGCCAGTTCCCAAGAGACCCAGTACTTC.